The entry below gives a single T cell receptor beta chain sequence along with its context. The germline V and J ends were trimmed by 4 bases and 4 bases, with 20 bases remaining between them. The V gene's germline CDR1 is MNHEY and CDR2 SVGEGT. This CDR3 spans 16 amino acids. This record belongs to a study of Graves' ophthalmopathy and Graves' hyperthyroidism. The authors amplified TCR beta CDR3 regions, and they did so from RNA transcripts for repertoire sequencing. RT-PCR was first run with HTBI primers, then multiplex PCR in a second round. MiXCR, run by TCRdb on the multiplex PCR reads, gives a single entry per CDR3 protein. The repertoire has approximately 150,000 distinct CDR3 sequences, approximately 40% of them found once; the top ten carry roughly 9%.

The chain couples TRBV6-2 or TRBV6-3 to TRBJ2-7, with D possibly called TRBD1 or TRBD2 (5 bases each). The sample taken for sequencing was peripheral blood. The sequence derives from a man aged 25-45 years with Graves' ophthalmopathy. The chain's CDR3 is CASSSRGRDGDYEQYF. As DNA, the CDR3 is TGTGCCAGCAGTTCGCGCGGCCGGGACGGGGATTACGAGCAGTACTTC.